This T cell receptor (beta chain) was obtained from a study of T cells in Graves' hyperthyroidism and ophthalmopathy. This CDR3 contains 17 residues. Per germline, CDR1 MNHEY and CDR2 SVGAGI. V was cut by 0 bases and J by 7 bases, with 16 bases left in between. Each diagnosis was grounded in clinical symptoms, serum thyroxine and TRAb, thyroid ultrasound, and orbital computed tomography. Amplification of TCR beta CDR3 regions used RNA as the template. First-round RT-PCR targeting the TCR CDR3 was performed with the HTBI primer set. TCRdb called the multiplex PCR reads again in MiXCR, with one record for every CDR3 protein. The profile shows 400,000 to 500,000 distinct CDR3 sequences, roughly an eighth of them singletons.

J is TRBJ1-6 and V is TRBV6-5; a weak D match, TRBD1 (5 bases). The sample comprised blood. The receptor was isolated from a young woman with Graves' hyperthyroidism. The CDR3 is CASSYSDPGASNSPLHF. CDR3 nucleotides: TGTGCCAGCAGTTACTCTGATCCTGGGGCTTCCAATTCACCCCTCCACTTT.